This TCR beta chain derives from a study of CD8 T cells in Susac syndrome. RNA was extracted with the RNeasy kit, and a quantity of roughly 0.45 to 1 ug was reverse transcribed using random hexamers. One entry per CDR3 protein results from TCRdb running MiXCR on the immunoSEQ multiplex PCR reads. The sample consists of some 110,000 distinct CDR3 sequences, approximately 96% of them appearing once. While serving as controls, healthy donors were matched for age and sex. Germline CDR1 is SNHLY and CDR2 is FYNNEI. CDR3 length: 12 residues. V lost 6 bases, J lost 2 bases, and 6 bases lay in between. Source material: CD4+ T cells from PBMCs. This clonotype was obtained from a human donor in good health. V gene TRBV2 combines with J gene TRBJ2-3, with D uncertain. The CDR3 spells CASSVNTDTQYF. Written as DNA, the CDR3 is TGTGCCAGCAGCGTCAACACAGATACGCAGTATTTT.